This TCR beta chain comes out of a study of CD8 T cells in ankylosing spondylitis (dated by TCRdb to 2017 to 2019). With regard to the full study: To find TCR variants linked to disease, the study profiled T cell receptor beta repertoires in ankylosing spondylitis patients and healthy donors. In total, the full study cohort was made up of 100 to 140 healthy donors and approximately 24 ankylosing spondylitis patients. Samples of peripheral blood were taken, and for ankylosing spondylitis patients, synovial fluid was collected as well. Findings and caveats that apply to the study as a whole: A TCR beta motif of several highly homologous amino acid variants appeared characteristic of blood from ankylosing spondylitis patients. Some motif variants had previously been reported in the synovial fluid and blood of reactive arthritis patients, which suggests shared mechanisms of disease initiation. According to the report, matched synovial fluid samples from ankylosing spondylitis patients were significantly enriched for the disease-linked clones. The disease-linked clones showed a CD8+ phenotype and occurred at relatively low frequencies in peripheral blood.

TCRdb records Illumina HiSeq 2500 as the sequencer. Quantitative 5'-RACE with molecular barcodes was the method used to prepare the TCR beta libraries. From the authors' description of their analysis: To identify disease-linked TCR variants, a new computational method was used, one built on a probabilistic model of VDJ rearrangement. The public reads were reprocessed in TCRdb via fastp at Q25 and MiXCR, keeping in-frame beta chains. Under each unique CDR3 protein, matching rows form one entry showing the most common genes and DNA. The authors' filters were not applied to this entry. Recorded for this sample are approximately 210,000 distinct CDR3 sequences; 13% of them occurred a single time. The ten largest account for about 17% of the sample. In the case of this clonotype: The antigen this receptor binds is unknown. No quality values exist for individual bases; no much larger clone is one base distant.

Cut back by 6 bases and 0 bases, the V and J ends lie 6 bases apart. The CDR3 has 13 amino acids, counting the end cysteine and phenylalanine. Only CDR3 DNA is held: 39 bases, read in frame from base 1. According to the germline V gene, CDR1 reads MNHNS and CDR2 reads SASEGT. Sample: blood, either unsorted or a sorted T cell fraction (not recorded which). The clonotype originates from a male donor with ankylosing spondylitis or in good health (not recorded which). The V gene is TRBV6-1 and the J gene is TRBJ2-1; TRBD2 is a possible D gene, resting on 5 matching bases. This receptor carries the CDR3 CASRGSSYNEQFF. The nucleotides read TGTGCCAGCAGGGGGAGCTCCTACAATGAGCAGTTCTTC.